These 15 T cell receptor beta chains share one sample of origin, sequenced in a study of patients and donors after allogeneic stem cell transplantation. TCRdb fed the RT-PCR reads into MiXCR, producing one record per CDR3 protein. Found here are approximately 410,000 distinct CDR3 sequences, 16% of them singletons; the top ten hold less than 8%. Sequenced input: blood, either unsorted or a sorted T cell fraction (not recorded which). These receptors all come from a human donor who was either an allogeneic HSCT recipient or a stem cell or donor lymphocyte infusion donor (not recorded which). It is not recorded whose cells these are; they may come from a transplant donor.

The rearrangement joins TRBV20-1 to TRBJ2-1; 11 bases line up with TRBD1. Germline CDR1 and CDR2: DFQATT and SNEGSKA (reference sequence). The CDR3 consists of 15 residues. V shed 0 bases and J 5 bases; nucleotides not matched to a gene: 3. Here the CDR3 DNA reads TGCAGTGCTAGAGATAGGACAGGGGGCAACAATGAGCAGTTCTTC. This encodes CSARDRTGGNNEQFF.

Ten or more counts support this clonotype. The chain recombines TRBV9 with TRBJ2-2; perhaps TRBD2 as D (5 bases). V dropped 0 bases and J dropped 1 base, with 7 bases sitting between them. The germline V gene has CDR1 SGDLS and CDR2 YYNGEE. The CDR3 loop spans 15 amino acids. The CDR3 spells CASSVAGMNTGELFF. CDR3 DNA sequence: TGTGCCAGCAGCGTAGCGGGGATGAACACCGGGGAGCTGTTTTTT.

The chain uses TRBV20-1 and TRBJ2-3; D is undetermined. The V end lost 6 bases, the J end lost 10 bases, and 14 bases lay between the germline ends. CDR3 size: 11 residues. Germline CDR1 reads DFQATT; CDR2 reads SNEGSKA (reference sequence). The CDR3 DNA sequence: TGCAGTGCCCCCGACGATTCTCCGCAGTATTTT. Amino acid sequence: CSAPDDSPQYF.

This clonotype was seen only a few times. The rearrangement uses TRBV7-9 and TRBJ2-3; no clear D. There are 17 residues in the CDR3. Germline V gene data show CDR1 as SEHNR and CDR2 as FQNEAQ (reference sequence). Trimming removed 4 bases from V and 0 bases from J, with 17 bases in between. For the CDR3, the DNA is TGTGCCAGCAGCTCCCTACTTTCCGCGAAGAGCACAGATACGCAGTATTTT. It yields the protein CASSSLLSAKSTDTQYF.

This clonotype was observed a few times. Here the CDR3 DNA reads TGCAGTGCATCTCCTAGCGGGAGGGCAAAGACCCAGTACTTC. Its protein is CSASPSGRAKTQYF. V and J are TRBV20-1 and TRBJ2-5, with 12 bases that match TRBD2. Germline lookup yields CDR1 DFQATT and CDR2 SNEGSKA (reference sequence). V shed 6 bases and J 6 bases; nucleotides not matched to a gene: 8. CDR3 size: 14 residues.

This sequence joins TRBV29-1 and TRBJ1-1; no clear D gene. Trimming took 7 bases from V and 7 from J, leaving 13 bases between them. The length of the CDR3 is 11 residues. Per the germline V gene, CDR1 is SQVTM and CDR2 is ANQGSEA. The DNA for the CDR3 is TGCAGCGCCCAAGGCCGGCTTGAAGCTTTCTTT. Translation: CSAQGRLEAFF.

This chain joins TRBV12-3 or TRBV12-4 and TRBJ2-3; 11 positions agree with TRBD2. The CDR3 runs to 17 residues. The V segment lost 1 base and the J segment 5 bases; nucleotides outside the gene matches: 8. Here the CDR3 reads CASSLGPSGGIGDTQYF. In DNA, the CDR3 is TGTGCCAGCAGTTTAGGCCCTAGCGGGGGGATCGGAGATACGCAGTATTTT.

This clonotype appeared a few times. This rearrangement joins TRBV7-9 to TRBJ2-7; D unresolved. The CDR3 spans 11 residues. CDR1 SEHNR and CDR2 FQNEAQ come from the germline V gene (reference sequence). With 4 bases removed from V and 9 bases from J, the gap between germline ends came to 10 bases. The CDR3 reads CASSSGPRQYF. Here the CDR3 DNA reads TGTGCCAGCAGCTCCGGACCCCGGCAGTACTTC.

A few counts support this clonotype. J is TRBJ2-3 and V is TRBV3-1, with D tentatively TRBD1 (6 bases). V was cut by 2 bases and J by 2 bases, with 14 bases left in between. The CDR3 has 16 amino acids. The germline V gene has CDR1 LGHDT and CDR2 YNNKEL (reference sequence). DNA of the CDR3: TGTGCCAGCAGCCAAAGGTCCAGGGGTGTCACAGATACGCAGTATTTT. Residues: CASSQRSRGVTDTQYF.

The rearrangement links TRBV9 to TRBJ2-7, with 11 bases matching TRBD2. There are 14 residues in the CDR3. Germline V gene data show CDR1 as SGDLS and CDR2 as YYNGEE. The V segment lost 4 bases and the J segment 6 bases; nucleotides outside the gene matches: 6. The CDR3, as DNA: TGTGCCAGCAGCCCCACGGGACTAGCGGCCGAGCAGTACTTC. This translates into CASSPTGLAAEQYF.

A few counts support this clonotype. This chain joins TRBV4-1 and TRBJ1-3; D is unresolved. Trimming stripped 4 bases from V and 6 bases from J, with 22 bases between. The CDR3 totals 17 residues. Germline V gives CDR1 MGHRA, CDR2 YSYEKL. CDR3: CASSRPPGEAGENTIYF. In DNA, the CDR3 is TGCGCCAGCAGCCGGCCACCGGGAGAGGCCGGGGAAAACACCATATATTTT.

In DNA form, the CDR3 reads TGTGCCAGCAGTTTGTCGAGGGGTACGCCCCAGCATTTT. This translates into CASSLSRGTPQHF. The V call is TRBV28, the J call TRBJ1-5; D is possibly TRBD1 (5 bases). The CDR3 spans 13 residues. The germline V gene has CDR1 MDHEN and CDR2 SYDVKM. The V and J ends lost 3 bases and 9 bases respectively, with 12 bases between them. Full variable domain (missing parts from reference TRBV28 and TRBJ1-5): DVKVTQSSRYLVKRTGEKVFLECVQDMDHENMFWYRQDPGLGLRLIYFSYDVKMKEKGDIPEGYSVSREKKERFSLILESASTNQTSMYLCASSLSRGTPQHFGDGTRLSIL.

This chain joins TRBV19 and TRBJ2-7; D ambiguous. The CDR3 extends over 13 amino acids. Germline assignment: CDR1 LNHDA and CDR2 SQIVND (reference sequence). Trimming pared 3 bases from V and 4 bases from J, leaving 10 bases between. The CDR3 spells CASSIESRYEQYF. CDR3 DNA: TGTGCCAGTAGTATTGAGTCCAGATACGAGCAGTACTTC.

Many counts were recorded for this clonotype. This sequence joins TRBV3-1 and TRBJ2-3, with D tentatively TRBD1 (6 bases). CDR1 LGHDT and CDR2 YNNKEL come from the germline V gene (reference sequence). V lost 1 base to trimming and J lost 2 bases, with 13 bases between them. CDR3 size: 16 residues. CDR3: CASSQGLRGFTDTQYF. The CDR3 nucleotides are TGTGCCAGCAGCCAAGGTTTGAGGGGGTTCACAGATACGCAGTATTTT.

Only a few counts were recorded for this clonotype. Compared with germline, one end of the junction differs, possibly owing to a read error. V usage is TRBV20-1 and J usage is TRBJ1-3, with 8 bases lining up with TRBD1. The germline gives CDR1 DFQATT, CDR2 SNEGSKA (reference sequence). This CDR3 comprises 12 residues. The CDR3 here is CSAREYDRGEDF. The CDR3 coding sequence is TGCAGTGCTAGAGAATATGACAGGGGCGAGGATTTT.